Following are 14 T cell receptor beta chains from one sample sequenced in a study of vaccination and CD4 T cells after COVID-19. Treatment reported: roughly ten-day PBMC culture with coronavirus spike peptide pools or control peptides (ViraFEST assay). No antigen is known for these receptors. The Oncomine TCR Beta short-read assay was applied to DNA of cultured CD4+ T cells. TCRdb itself ran the PCR reads through MiXCR, one entry per CDR3 protein. The table includes 15,000 to 25,000 distinct CDR3 sequences, 42% detected once. Here the sequenced sample was CD4+ T cells from blood, cultured in vitro, taken before SARS-CoV-2 vaccination. These receptors all stem from a human donor who received a COVID-19 vaccine.

This chain uses TRBV20-1 with TRBJ1-5, with 7 bases lining up with TRBD1. V lost 1 base and J lost 0; bases outside the gene matches: 6. Germline assignment: CDR1 DFQATT and CDR2 SNEGSKA (reference sequence). CDR3 length: 16 amino acids. The CDR3 DNA sequence: TGCAGTGCTAGAGCCAGGGACAGAGATAGCAATCAGCCCCAGCATTTT. This sequence encodes CSARARDRDSNQPQHF.

This CDR3 is CASSLGQGRYYGYTF. The CDR3 DNA reads as TGTGCCAGCAGCTTAGGGCAGGGTCGGTACTATGGCTACACCTTC. The rearrangement uses TRBV7-9 and TRBJ1-2; TRBD1 is a possible D gene (5 bases). V lost 1 base and J lost 3, with 12 bases in between. In germline, CDR1 is SEHNR, CDR2 FQNEAQ (reference sequence). This CDR3 comprises 15 residues.

This rearrangement joins TRBV19 to TRBJ1-5; the D gene is possibly TRBD1 (6 bases). The germline V gene encodes CDR1 LNHDA and CDR2 SQIVND (reference sequence). The V gene lost 7 bases and the J gene lost 4 bases, with 17 bases spanning the gap. The CDR3 extends over 15 amino acids. The CDR3 sequence: CASKGVLTWNQPQHF. The CDR3 coding sequence is TGTGCCAGTAAGGGGGTTCTCACCTGGAATCAGCCCCAGCATTTT. The whole variable domain, filled in from reference TRBV19 and TRBJ1-5, reads DGGITQSPKYLFRKEGQNVTLSCEQNLNHDAMYWYRQDPGQGLRLIYYSQIVNDFQKGDIAEGYSVSREKKESFPLTVTSAQKNPTAFYLCASKGVLTWNQPQHFGDGTRLSIL.

J is TRBJ2-5 and V is TRBV20-1, with 16 nucleotides matching TRBD2. Trimming cost V 2 bases and J 3 bases; bases outside gene matches: 12. The germline gives CDR1 DFQATT, CDR2 SNEGSKA (reference sequence). The CDR3 loop spans 19 amino acids. The CDR3 here is CSARKGLAGGPGGEETQYF. In nucleotides, the CDR3 is TGCAGTGCTAGAAAGGGACTAGCGGGGGGGCCCGGTGGGGAAGAGACCCAGTACTTC.

This chain joins TRBV5-4 and TRBJ1-1, with D perhaps matching TRBD1 (5 bases). The CDR3 has 15 amino acids. CDR1 and CDR2 (germline): SGHNT, YYREEE (reference sequence). V was clipped by 0 bases and J by 1 base, with 10 bases between them. CDR3 nucleotides: TGTGCCAGCAGCTTGGGGGGGGACGGGAACACTGAAGCTTTCTTT. Amino acid sequence: CASSLGGDGNTEAFF.

The J gene is TRBJ1-5, the V gene TRBV6-1; 8 nucleotides match TRBD1. Looked up from germline, CDR1 is MNHNS and CDR2 is SASEGT. V dropped 9 bases and J dropped 5; count of bases not matched to a gene: 9. This CDR3 comprises 14 residues. The CDR3 spells CASRTGIVHQPQHF. Written as DNA, the CDR3 is TGTGCCAGTCGGACAGGGATAGTCCATCAGCCCCAGCATTTT.

The CDR3 here is CASSPLGGRAPWATNEKLFF. CDR3 nucleotide sequence: TGCGCCAGCAGCCCCTTAGGAGGCAGGGCCCCATGGGCAACTAATGAAAAACTGTTTTTT. The rearrangement uses TRBV4-1 and TRBJ1-4; possibly TRBD1 for D (5 bases). From germline, CDR1 is MGHRA and CDR2 YSYEKL. Between the trimmed V and J ends, which lost 4 bases and 0 bases, there was a span of 24 bases. The CDR3 length is 20 residues.

This clonotype was seen once. V usage is TRBV7-8 and J usage is TRBJ1-6; 7 nucleotides line up with TRBD1. The CDR3 is 18 residues long. The V gene end was trimmed by 5 bases and the J gene end by 0 bases; junction bases not matched to a gene: 10. Germline CDR1 and CDR2: SGHVS and FQNEAQ. The CDR3 sequence: CASSPYRGISSYNSPLHF. The CDR3 DNA reads TGTGCCAGCAGCCCTTACAGGGGAATAAGCTCCTATAATTCACCCCTCCACTTT. Full variable domain (missing parts from reference TRBV7-8 and TRBJ1-6): GAGVSQSPRYKVAKRGQDVALRCDPISGHVSLFWYQQALGQGPEFLTYFQNEAQLDKSGLPSDRFFAERPEGSVSTLKIQRTQQEDSAVYLCASSPYRGISSYNSPLHFGNGTRLTVT.

This clonotype qualifies as medium-sized. The chain combines TRBV6-1 with TRBJ1-2; D possibly corresponds to TRBD1 (5 bases). V was trimmed by 4 bases and J by 2 bases, leaving 11 bases between them. Germline CDR1 reads MNHNS; CDR2 reads SASEGT. The CDR3 loop spans 14 amino acids. The CDR3 is CASSASGGNYGYTF. As DNA, the CDR3 is TGTGCCAGCAGTGCTTCTGGGGGGAACTATGGCTACACCTTC.

The chain recombines TRBV2 with TRBJ2-2; 7 bases align to TRBD2. V shed 5 bases and J 0 bases; nucleotides not matched to a gene: 6. Germline loops: CDR1 SNHLY, CDR2 FYNNEI. The CDR3 covers 16 residues. DNA for the CDR3: TGTGCCAGCAGTCCTGAGCGGGGTGCGAACACCGGGGAGCTGTTTTTT. Protein sequence: CASSPERGANTGELFF.

The J gene is TRBJ2-7, the V gene TRBV18; TRBD1 is a possible D gene (5 bases). With 1 base removed from V and 3 bases from J, the gap between germline ends came to 7 bases. Germline V gene lookup returns CDR1 KGHSH and CDR2 LQKENI. The CDR3 loop spans 13 amino acids. The CDR3 bases are TGTGCCAGCTCACCACAGGGGTTCTACGAGCAGTACTTC. Amino acid sequence: CASSPQGFYEQYF.

The sample holds one count of this clonotype. A junction end diverges from the germline sequence, so it may reflect a read error. J is TRBJ2-4 and V is TRBV2, with TRBD2 matching over 10 bases. From germline, CDR1 is SNHLY and CDR2 FYNNEI. The CDR3 is 18 amino acids. In DNA, the CDR3 is TGTGCCAGCAGTGAGGGTAGCGGGGGGATCCTAGCCAAAAACACTCAGTACTTC. Residues: CASSEGSGGILAKNTQYF. Using reference TRBV2 and TRBJ2-4 for the parts outside the CDR3, the full variable domain is EPEVTQTPSHQVTQMGQEVILRCVPISNHLYFYWYRQILGQKVEFLVSFYNNEISEKSEIFDDQFSVERPDGSNFTLKIRSTKLEDSAMYFCASSEGSGGILAKNTQYFGAGTRLSVL.

CDR3 amino acids: CASSFLSRLAGGLSYNEQFF. DNA of the CDR3: TGTGCCAGCAGTTTTCTTAGTCGGCTAGCGGGGGGCCTCTCCTACAATGAGCAGTTCTTC. This rearrangement joins TRBV12-3 or TRBV12-4 to TRBJ2-1, with 11 bases that match TRBD2. The CDR3 is made up of 20 amino acids. Germline trimming cut 3 bases from V and 0 bases from J; bases unmatched to any gene: 13.

The rearrangement joins TRBV7-6 to TRBJ2-5; tentatively, D is TRBD2 (6 bases). CDR1 is SGHVS, CDR2 FNYEAQ, per germline. CDR3 length: 12 residues. V shed 8 bases and J shed 5 bases, with 12 bases lying between them. CDR3 nucleotide sequence: TGTGCCAGCGGGGCTAGCGTGGAGACCCAGTACTTC. This sequence encodes CASGASVETQYF.